The source of this T cell receptor beta chain is a study of T cell clonality in common variable immunodeficiency. V lost 4 bases, J lost 5 bases, and 8 bases lay in between. The CDR3 is made up of 12 amino acids. Germline-derived CDR1 and CDR2 are SGHDN and FVKESK. CVID subjects had received replacement immunoglobulin for at least one year. Blood came from CVID subjects not ill and not taking immunomodulatory or immunosuppressive medication. In this sample, this clone turned up a few times. Its target is not known. Read coverage stops 3 residues before the CDR3 terminus; the germline J gene supplies the remainder. TCRdb's table, derived via immunoSEQ multiplex PCR, lists solely in-frame clones and lacks some. The sample holds some 11,000 clones, and no clone turns up only once. Study-wide findings and caveats: T cell subpopulation sequencing would be needed to explain CVID clonality. Fewer deletions and N-nucleotide insertions were reportedly seen in common variable immunodeficiency TCR beta sequences. Compared with healthy controls, CVID subjects showed increased TCRbeta clonality, mostly in about a third.

This TCR derives from a human donor with common variable immunodeficiency. V and J are TRBV14 and TRBJ2-5; no clear D gene. Material: peripheral blood mononuclear cells. CDR3 loop: CASSLARETQYF. The sequenced part of the CDR3 DNA is TGTGCCAGCAGCCTAGCAAGGGAGACC.